This entry describes one T cell receptor (beta chain). Other DNA sequences within the sample encode an identical CDR3. The entry originates in a study of blood T cell repertoires in COVID-19. About the study: There were acute and convalescent COVID-19 samples, and they came from the United States, Italy and Spain. The cDNA or gDNA used as material had been derived from T cells, B-cell-depleted T cells, or PBMCs.

Study processing details: By means of reference gene primer amplification, nucleated cell counts were estimated. Measured with immunoSEQ multiplex PCR; TCRdb has only the in-frame clones, and not every one. That table supplies the V and J calls and clone size; D and trimming were determined from the DNA. The data hold roughly 120,000 clones, with approximately 90% observed a single time. CDR3 length: 17 amino acids. With 3 bases clipped from V and 1 base from J, the junction kept 5 bases outside the gene matches. CDR1 is SGHRS, CDR2 YFSETQ, per germline. The rearrangement joins TRBV5-1 to TRBJ2-7; 15 positions match TRBD2. The receptor's source is a man aged 65-85 years with active or convalescent COVID-19. Material for sequencing was peripheral blood. The CDR3 sequence: CASSWGLAGGPSYEQYF. CDR3 in DNA: TGCGCCAGCAGCTGGGGACTAGCGGGAGGTCCATCCTACGAGCAGTACTTC.